This passage covers 9 T cell receptor beta chains from one sample sequenced in a study of blood T cell repertoires in COVID-19. Sequencing was performed with immunoSEQ multiplex PCR; in TCRdb, only in-frame clones are kept and a portion is missing. The table has roughly 190,000 clones, about four fifths seen once. Sequences were obtained from PBMCs or T cells enriched from blood (not recorded which). The receptor source for this set is a woman aged 30 to 39 who had recovered from COVID-19.

The chain links TRBV7-8 to TRBJ2-3, with 9 bases lining up with TRBD2. CDR3 length: 15 amino acids. Germline values: CDR1 SGHVS, CDR2 FQNEAQ. V was pared by 6 bases and J by 2 bases, with 6 bases of the junction left unmatched. This chain's CDR3 is CASSYSGGTTDTQYF. For the CDR3, the DNA is TGTGCCAGCAGTTATAGCGGGGGCACCACAGATACGCAGTATTTT.

V usage is TRBV10-3 and J usage is TRBJ2-7; D possibly corresponds to TRBD1 (6 bases). This CDR3 has 14 residues. Germline-derived CDR1 and CDR2 are ENHRY and SYGVKD. V was clipped by 6 bases and J by 3 bases, with 15 bases between them. The CDR3: CAISSGDTGYEQYF. CDR3 nucleotides: TGTGCCATCAGCTCCGGGGACACGGGCTACGAGCAGTACTTC.

This rearrangement joins TRBV6-6 to TRBJ2-7, with TRBD1 matching over 7 bases. The CDR3 sequence is 15 residues long. V lost 2 bases to trimming and J lost 1 base; unmatched junction nucleotides: 5. Looked up from germline, CDR1 is MNHNY and CDR2 is SVGAGI (reference sequence). Here the CDR3 reads CASSYPQGLSYEQYF. As DNA, the CDR3 is TGTGCCAGCAGTTACCCACAGGGGCTTTCCTACGAGCAGTACTTC.

V and J are TRBV11-2 and TRBJ2-1; 12 bases map to TRBD2. Unmatched junction bases numbered 4, after V lost 4 bases and J lost 6 bases. In germline, CDR1 is SGHAT, CDR2 FQNNGV. CDR3 length: 15 residues. This CDR3 is CASSWGLAGLNEQFF. The CDR3 coding sequence is TGTGCCAGCAGCTGGGGACTAGCGGGCCTCAATGAGCAGTTCTTC.

This clone appeared a single time. V and J are TRBV5-6 and TRBJ2-3; a possible D gene is TRBD1 (6 bases). The CDR3 runs to 14 residues. The germline V gene encodes CDR1 SGHDT and CDR2 YYEEEE. Trimming removed 2 bases at V and 3 bases at J, with 10 bases between. The CDR3 here is CASSLYRVTDTQYF. In DNA form, the CDR3 reads TGTGCCAGCAGCTTATACAGGGTTACAGATACGCAGTATTTT.

This rearrangement joins TRBV19 to TRBJ1-5; 9 nucleotides match TRBD1. The V segment lost 3 bases and the J segment 6 bases; nucleotides outside the gene matches: 9. CDR1 LNHDA and CDR2 SQIVND come from the germline V gene (reference sequence). The CDR3 sequence is 16 residues long. CDR3 in amino acids: CASSITGTGITQPQHF. The CDR3 coding sequence is TGTGCCAGTAGTATTACAGGGACAGGGATAACTCAGCCCCAGCATTTT.

V and J are TRBV30 and TRBJ2-7; 7 bases are a match to TRBD1. Trimming at V came to 3 bases and at J to 0 bases, leaving 5 bases not matched to a gene. The V gene's germline CDR1 is GTSNPN and CDR2 SVGIG (reference sequence). CDR3 length: 14 amino acids. The CDR3 coding sequence is TGTGCCTGGAGGAAGACAGGGATCTCCTACGAGCAGTACTTC. Translation: CAWRKTGISYEQYF.

This sequence joins TRBV7-3 and TRBJ2-2; D is perhaps TRBD2 (6 bases). Germline assignment: CDR1 SGHTA and CDR2 FQGTGA. The CDR3 spans 18 residues. Between the trimmed V and J ends, which lost 1 base and 0 bases, there was a span of 15 bases. CDR3 sequence (DNA): TGTGCCAGCAGCTTAATTGGGACTCAGCTCGCGAACACCGGGGAGCTGTTTTTT. It yields the protein CASSLIGTQLANTGELFF.

The J gene is TRBJ2-6, the V gene TRBV5-6, with D hard to call. With 2 bases removed from V and 2 bases from J, the gap between germline ends came to 8 bases. The V gene's germline CDR1 is SGHDT and CDR2 YYEEEE. The CDR3 covers 15 residues. The CDR3 spells CASSFVAAGANVLTF. CDR3 sequence (DNA): TGTGCCAGCAGCTTCGTGGCTGCTGGGGCCAACGTCCTGACTTTC.